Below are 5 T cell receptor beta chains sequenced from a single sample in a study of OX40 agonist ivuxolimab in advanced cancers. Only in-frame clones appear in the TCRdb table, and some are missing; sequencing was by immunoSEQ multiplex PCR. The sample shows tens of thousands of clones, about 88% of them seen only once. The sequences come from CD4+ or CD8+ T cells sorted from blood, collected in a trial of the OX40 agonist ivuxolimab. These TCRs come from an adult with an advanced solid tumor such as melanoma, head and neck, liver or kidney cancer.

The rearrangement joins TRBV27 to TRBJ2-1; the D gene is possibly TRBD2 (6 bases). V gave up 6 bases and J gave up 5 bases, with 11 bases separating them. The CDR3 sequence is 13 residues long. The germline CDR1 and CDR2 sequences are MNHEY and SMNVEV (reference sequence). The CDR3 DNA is TGTGCCAGCAGGGGACTCCCCCACAATGAGCAGTTCTTC. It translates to CASRGLPHNEQFF.

This chain's CDR3 is CASSQERVTSAGYTF. For the CDR3, the DNA is TGTGCCAGCAGCCAAGAGAGGGTAACAAGTGCCGGCTACACCTTC. The V call is TRBV14, the J call TRBJ1-2; no clear D. The CDR3 totals 15 residues. Trimming took 0 bases from V and 8 from J, leaving 16 bases between them. Germline V gene sequence: CDR1 SGHDN, CDR2 FVKESK. The complete variable domain, with remaining parts taken from reference TRBV14 and TRBJ1-2, reads EAGVTQFPSHSVIEKGQTVTLRCDPISGHDNLYWYRRVMGKEIKFLLHFVKESKQDESGMPNNRFLAERTGGTYSTLKVQPAELEDSGVYFCASSQERVTSAGYTFGSGTRLTVV.

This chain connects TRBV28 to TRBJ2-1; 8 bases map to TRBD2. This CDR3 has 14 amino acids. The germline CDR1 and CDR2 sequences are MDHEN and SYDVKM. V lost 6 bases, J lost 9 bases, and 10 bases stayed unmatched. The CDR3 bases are TGTGCCAGCAGGGAGACTAGCGCGAGGGGTGAGCAGTTCTTC. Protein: CASRETSARGEQFF.

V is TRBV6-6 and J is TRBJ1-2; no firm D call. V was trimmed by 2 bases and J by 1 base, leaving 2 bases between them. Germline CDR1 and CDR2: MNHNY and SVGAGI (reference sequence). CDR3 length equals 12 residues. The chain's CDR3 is CASSYVNYGYTF. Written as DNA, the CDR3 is TGTGCCAGCAGTTACGTTAACTATGGCTACACCTTC.

CDR3 in amino acids: CASSVGNTGANVLTF. The CDR3, as DNA: TGTGCCAGCAGCGTGGGTAATACCGGGGCCAACGTCCTGACTTTC. The chain carries TRBV9 and TRBJ2-6; D not certain. The CDR3 extends over 15 amino acids. In germline, CDR1 is SGDLS, CDR2 YYNGEE. The germline V and J ends were trimmed by 2 bases and 4 bases, with 10 bases remaining between them.